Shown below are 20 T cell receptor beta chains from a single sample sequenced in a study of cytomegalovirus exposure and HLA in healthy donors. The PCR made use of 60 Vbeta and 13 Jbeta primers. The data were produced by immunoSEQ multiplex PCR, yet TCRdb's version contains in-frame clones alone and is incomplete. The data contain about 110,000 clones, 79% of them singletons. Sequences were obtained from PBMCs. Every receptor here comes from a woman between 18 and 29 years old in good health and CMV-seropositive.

CDR3 DNA: TGCGCCAGCAGCCAAGTCTCCTACCAGGTGCAGGGCCTCGCAAGAGATACGCAGTATTTT. Its protein is CASSQVSYQVQGLARDTQYF. The chain uses TRBV4-1 and TRBJ2-3, with D perhaps TRBD1 (5 bases). Germline CDR1 reads MGHRA; CDR2 reads YSYEKL. The germline V and J ends were trimmed by 1 base and 5 bases, with 28 bases remaining between them. This CDR3 is built from 20 residues.

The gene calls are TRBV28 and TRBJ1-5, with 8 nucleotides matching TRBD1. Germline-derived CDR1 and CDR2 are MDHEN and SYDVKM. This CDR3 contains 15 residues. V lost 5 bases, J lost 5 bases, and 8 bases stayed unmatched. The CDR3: CASSPLGQGYQPQHF. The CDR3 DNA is TGTGCCAGCAGTCCCCTCGGACAGGGCTATCAGCCCCAGCATTTT.

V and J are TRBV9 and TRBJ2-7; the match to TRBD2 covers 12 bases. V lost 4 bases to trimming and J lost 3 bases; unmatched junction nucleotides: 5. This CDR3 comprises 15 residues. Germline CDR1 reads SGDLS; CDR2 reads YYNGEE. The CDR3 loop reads CASSLGLAGLYEQYF. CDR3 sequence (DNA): TGTGCCAGCAGCCTCGGACTAGCGGGGCTCTACGAGCAGTACTTC.

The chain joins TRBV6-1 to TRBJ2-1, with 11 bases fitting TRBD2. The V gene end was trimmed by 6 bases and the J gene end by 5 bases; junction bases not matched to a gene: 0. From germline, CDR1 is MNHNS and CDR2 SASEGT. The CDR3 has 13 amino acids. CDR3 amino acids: CASRGLADNEQFF. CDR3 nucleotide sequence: TGTGCCAGCAGGGGACTAGCGGACAATGAGCAGTTCTTC.

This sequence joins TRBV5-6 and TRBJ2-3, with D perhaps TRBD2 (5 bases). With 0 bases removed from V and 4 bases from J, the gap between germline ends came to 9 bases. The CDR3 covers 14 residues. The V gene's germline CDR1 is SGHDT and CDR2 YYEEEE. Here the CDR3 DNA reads TGTGCCAGCAGCTTGGGTCTGAGGGCAGATACGCAGTATTTT. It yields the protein CASSLGLRADTQYF.

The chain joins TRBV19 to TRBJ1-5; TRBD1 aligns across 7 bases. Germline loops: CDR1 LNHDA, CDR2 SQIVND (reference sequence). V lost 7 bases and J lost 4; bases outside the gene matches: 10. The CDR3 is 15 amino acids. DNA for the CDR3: TGTGCCAGTACTACCCCTGGCAGGGGGAATCAGCCCCAGCATTTT. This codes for CASTTPGRGNQPQHF.

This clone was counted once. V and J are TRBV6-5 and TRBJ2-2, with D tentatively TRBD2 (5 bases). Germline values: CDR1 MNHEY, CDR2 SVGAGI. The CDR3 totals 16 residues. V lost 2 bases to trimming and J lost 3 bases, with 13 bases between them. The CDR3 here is CASSYRAEVDTGELFF. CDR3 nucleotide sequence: TGTGCCAGCAGTTACCGCGCGGAGGTAGACACCGGGGAGCTGTTTTTT.

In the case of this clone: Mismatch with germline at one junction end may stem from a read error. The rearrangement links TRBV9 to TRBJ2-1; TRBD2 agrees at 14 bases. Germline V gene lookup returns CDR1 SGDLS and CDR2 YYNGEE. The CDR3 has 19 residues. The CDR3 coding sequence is TGTGCCAGCATCGTAGCTGGGACTAGCGGGAGCGGTTTGACGGATGAGCAGTTCTTC. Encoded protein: CASIVAGTSGSGLTDEQFF. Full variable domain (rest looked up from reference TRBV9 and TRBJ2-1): DSGVTQTPKHLITATGQRVTLRCSPRSGDLSVYWYQQSLDQGLQFLIQYYNGEERAKGNILERFSAQQFPDLHSELNLSSLELGDSALYFCASIVAGTSGSGLTDEQFFGPGTRLTVL.

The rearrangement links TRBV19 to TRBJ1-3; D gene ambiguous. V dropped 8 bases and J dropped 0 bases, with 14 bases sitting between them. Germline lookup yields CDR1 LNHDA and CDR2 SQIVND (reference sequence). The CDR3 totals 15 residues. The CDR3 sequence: CASARPSLSGNTIYF. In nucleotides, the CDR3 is TGTGCCAGTGCTAGGCCGTCTCTCTCTGGAAACACCATATATTTT.

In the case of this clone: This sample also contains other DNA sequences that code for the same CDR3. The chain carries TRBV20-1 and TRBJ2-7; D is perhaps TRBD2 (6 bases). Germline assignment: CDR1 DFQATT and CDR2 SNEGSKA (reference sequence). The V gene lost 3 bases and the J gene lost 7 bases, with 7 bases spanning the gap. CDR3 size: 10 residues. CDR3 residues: CSASGREQYF. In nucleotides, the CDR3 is TGCAGTGCTAGCGGGAGAGAGCAGTACTTC.

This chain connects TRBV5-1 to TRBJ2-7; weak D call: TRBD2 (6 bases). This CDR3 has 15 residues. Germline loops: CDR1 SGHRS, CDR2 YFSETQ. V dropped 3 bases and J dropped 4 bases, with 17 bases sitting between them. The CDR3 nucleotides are TGCGCCAGCAGCTCCTACGGGGGTTACCTTTACGAGCAGTACTTC. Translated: CASSSYGGYLYEQYF.

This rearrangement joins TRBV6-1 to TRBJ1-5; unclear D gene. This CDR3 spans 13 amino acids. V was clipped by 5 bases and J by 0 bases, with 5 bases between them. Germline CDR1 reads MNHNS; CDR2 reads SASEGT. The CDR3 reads CASSPYSNQPQHF. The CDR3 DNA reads TGTGCCAGCAGTCCCTATAGCAATCAGCCCCAGCATTTT.

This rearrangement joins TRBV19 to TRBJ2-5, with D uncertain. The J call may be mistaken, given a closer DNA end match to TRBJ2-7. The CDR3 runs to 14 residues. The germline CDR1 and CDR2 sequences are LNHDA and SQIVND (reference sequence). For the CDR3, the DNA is TGTGCCAGTAGTATAGTCGCTAACGTATACGAGCAGTACTTC. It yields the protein CASSIVANVYEQYF.

CDR3 sequence (DNA): TGTGCCAGCAGTCGAACTAGCGCATCCTACGAGCAGTACTTC. Residues: CASSRTSASYEQYF. This chain uses TRBV13 with TRBJ2-7; 7 bases are shared with TRBD2. The CDR3 totals 14 residues. V gave up 6 bases and J gave up 1 base; unmatched junction bases: 6. The germline V gene has CDR1 PRHDT and CDR2 FYEKMQ (reference sequence).

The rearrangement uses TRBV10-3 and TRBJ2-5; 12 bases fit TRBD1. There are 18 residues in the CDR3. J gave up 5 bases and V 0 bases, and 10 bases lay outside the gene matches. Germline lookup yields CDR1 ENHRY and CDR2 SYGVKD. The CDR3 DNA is TGTGCCATCAGTGAGTCGGCCCCGGGACAGGGGGCCGGGGAGACCCAGTACTTC. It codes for CAISESAPGQGAGETQYF.

Here the CDR3 reads CASSQDLGEVFEQYF. The CDR3 region has the DNA TGTGCCAGCAGCCAAGATTTGGGGGAGGTGTTTGAGCAGTACTTC. The rearrangement joins TRBV4-2 to TRBJ2-5; D is perhaps TRBD2 (6 bases). Trimming took off 0 bases at V and 11 bases at J, with 19 bases between the two ends. The CDR3 runs to 15 residues. Germline CDR1 and CDR2: LGHNA and YNFKEQ.

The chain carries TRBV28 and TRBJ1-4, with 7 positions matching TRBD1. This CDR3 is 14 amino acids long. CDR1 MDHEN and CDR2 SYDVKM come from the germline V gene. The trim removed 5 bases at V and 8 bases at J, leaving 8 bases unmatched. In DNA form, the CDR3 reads TGTGCCAGCAGTACAGTACAGGGGAAGGAAAAACTGTTTTTT. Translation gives CASSTVQGKEKLFF. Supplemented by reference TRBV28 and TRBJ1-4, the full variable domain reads DVKVTQSSRYLVKRTGEKVFLECVQDMDHENMFWYRQDPGLGLRLIYFSYDVKMKEKGDIPEGYSVSREKKERFSLILESASTNQTSMYLCASSTVQGKEKLFFGSGTQLSVL.

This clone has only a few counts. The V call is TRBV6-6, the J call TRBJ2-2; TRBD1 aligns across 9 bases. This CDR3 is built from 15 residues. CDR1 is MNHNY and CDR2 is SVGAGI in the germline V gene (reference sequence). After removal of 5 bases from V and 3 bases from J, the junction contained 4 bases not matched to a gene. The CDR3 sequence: CASSRTGVDTGELFF. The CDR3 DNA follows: TGTGCCAGCAGTCGGACAGGGGTGGACACCGGGGAGCTGTTTTTT.

This CDR3 is CASSPSTSGINEQFF. CDR3 DNA: TGTGCCAGCAGTCCGTCGACTAGCGGGATAAATGAGCAGTTCTTC. The chain is built from TRBV27 and TRBJ2-1; 11 positions agree with TRBD2. The CDR3 runs 15 residues. The germline gives CDR1 MNHEY, CDR2 SMNVEV (reference sequence). Trimming at V came to 5 bases and at J to 7 bases, leaving 7 bases not matched to a gene.

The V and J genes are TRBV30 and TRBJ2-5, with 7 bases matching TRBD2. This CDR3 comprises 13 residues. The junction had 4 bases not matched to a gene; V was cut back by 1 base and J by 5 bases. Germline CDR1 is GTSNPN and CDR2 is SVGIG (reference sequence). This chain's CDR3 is CAWSGGGSETQYF. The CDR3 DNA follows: TGTGCCTGGAGTGGGGGGGGTTCGGAGACCCAGTACTTC.